This record covers a single T cell receptor (beta chain). Per germline, CDR1 LNHDA and CDR2 SQIVND (reference sequence). The V gene lost 7 bases and the J gene lost 0 bases, with 15 bases spanning the gap. The CDR3 runs 15 residues. This entry belongs to a study of blood T cell repertoires in COVID-19. Looking at the study overall: Sample material is recorded as cDNA or gDNA derived from T cells, B-cell-depleted T cells, or PBMCs.

In the original workflow: Cell counts per sample came from amplifying reference gene primers. Generated by immunoSEQ multiplex PCR, the TCRdb table keeps only in-frame clones and is missing some. The DNA gave D and trimming, while V, J and clone size come from that table. The sample yields under 80,000 clones, 65% to 85% seen once. The sequenced material came from peripheral blood. The origin of this receptor is a man between 60 and 75 years old with COVID-19, enrolled during active disease. The chain has TRBV19 and TRBJ1-2; D remains unclear. DNA for the CDR3: TGTGCCAGTAAACCGAAGACGGACTCTAACTATGGCTACACCTTC. This sequence encodes CASKPKTDSNYGYTF.